The 30 T cell receptor beta chains below come from one sample, sequenced in a study of T cell responses to AZD1222 COVID-19 vaccine. Generated by immunoSEQ multiplex PCR, the TCRdb table keeps only in-frame clones and is missing some. The table lists 170,000 or so clones, approximately 86% of them singletons. The specimen was peripheral blood, collected 28 days after the second AZD1222 dose. These receptors were obtained from an adult who received the AZD1222 COVID-19 vaccine.

The chain combines TRBV30 with TRBJ1-2; 8 bases match TRBD1. CDR3 length: 21 residues. Trimming at V came to 2 bases and at J to 4 bases, leaving 27 bases not matched to a gene. The germline V gene has CDR1 GTSNPN and CDR2 SVGIG (reference sequence). CDR3 sequence (DNA): TGTGCCTGGAGTACGATCAGCGGAAGCAGGGGGCTCGACCCGAAAGGCTATGGCTACACCTTC. Translation: CAWSTISGSRGLDPKGYGYTF.

The chain combines TRBV5-4 with TRBJ1-2; D not certain. Germline CDR1 and CDR2: SGHNT and YYREEE (reference sequence). This CDR3 has 13 residues. V lost 4 bases and J 2 bases, leaving 9 bases between the germline ends. CDR3: CASSPRVNYGYTF. CDR3 DNA sequence: TGTGCCAGCAGCCCGAGAGTGAACTATGGCTACACCTTC.

This chain links TRBV7-7 with TRBJ2-1; D is tentatively TRBD1 or TRBD2 (6 bases each). Trimming took off 5 bases at V and 7 bases at J, with 15 bases between the two ends. Germline CDR1 is SSHAT and CDR2 is FNYEAQ (reference sequence). This CDR3 has 14 amino acids. CDR3 amino acids: CASSPLEGGNEQFF. DNA of the CDR3: TGTGCCAGCAGCCCCCTAGAAGGGGGGAATGAGCAGTTCTTC.

This clone was picked up one time. This chain connects TRBV6-5 to TRBJ2-3; 7 bases align to TRBD1. With 5 bases clipped from V and 2 bases from J, the junction kept 7 bases outside the gene matches. Germline CDR1 reads MNHEY; CDR2 reads SVGAGI. The CDR3 runs to 15 residues. The CDR3 sequence is CASSIGDSYTDTQYF. The CDR3 coding sequence is TGTGCCAGCAGTATCGGGGACAGCTACACAGATACGCAGTATTTT.

V is TRBV5-1 and J is TRBJ1-2; 8 bases match TRBD1. CDR3 length: 14 residues. CDR1 and CDR2 (germline): SGHRS, YFSETQ. V lost 3 bases, J lost 2 bases, and 3 bases stayed unmatched. The CDR3 DNA sequence: TGCGCCAGCAGCTCCGGGACAGGAAACTATGGCTACACCTTC. Its protein product is CASSSGTGNYGYTF.

The V call is TRBV19, the J call TRBJ2-3; a possible D gene is TRBD2 (5 bases). Germline assignment: CDR1 LNHDA and CDR2 SQIVND (reference sequence). The CDR3 is made up of 15 amino acids. V was trimmed by 5 bases and J by 4 bases, leaving 16 bases between them. The CDR3 region is CASSPDSSWADTQYF. The DNA of the CDR3 is TGTGCCAGTAGTCCGGACTCCAGTTGGGCAGATACGCAGTATTTT.

The chain is built from TRBV5-6 and TRBJ2-7; 9 bases map to TRBD1. Germline CDR1 is SGHDT and CDR2 is YYEEEE. This CDR3 has 17 amino acids. V dropped 0 bases and J dropped 6; count of bases not matched to a gene: 13. CDR3 coding DNA: TGTGCCAGCAGCTTGGAGAGATTTAAGCGGACAGGGGCCGAGCAGTACTTC. Protein: CASSLERFKRTGAEQYF.

This sequence joins TRBV2 and TRBJ2-7, with D perhaps TRBD1 or TRBD2 (5 bases each). The CDR3 covers 13 residues. The germline V gene encodes CDR1 SNHLY and CDR2 FYNNEI. With 6 bases removed from V and 0 bases from J, the gap between germline ends came to 9 bases. CDR3 DNA sequence: TGTGCCAGCAGGTCGGGACCCTCCTACGAGCAGTACTTC. It translates to CASRSGPSYEQYF.

This sequence joins TRBV7-3 and TRBJ2-5; 11 bases align to TRBD2. Germline V gives CDR1 SGHTA, CDR2 FQGTGA. The CDR3 has 14 amino acids. The V segment lost 5 bases and the J segment 4 bases; nucleotides outside the gene matches: 3. The CDR3, as DNA: TGTGCCAGCAGCCCGGGACTAGCGGTAGAGACCCAGTACTTC. It encodes CASSPGLAVETQYF.

The gene calls are TRBV6-5 and TRBJ2-5; 8 bases align to TRBD1. Trimming at V came to 4 bases and at J to 5 bases, leaving 6 bases not matched to a gene. This CDR3 is 14 amino acids long. Looked up from germline, CDR1 is MNHEY and CDR2 is SVGAGI. The CDR3 is CASSSPTGDETQYF. CDR3 coding DNA: TGTGCCAGCAGTTCCCCGACAGGGGACGAGACCCAGTACTTC.

This clone was observed once. The CDR3 bases are TGCGCCAGCAGCTTAACAGGGCGGAACACTGAAGCTTTCTTT. Residues: CASSLTGRNTEAFF. This chain connects TRBV5-1 to TRBJ1-1, with D possibly matching TRBD1 (6 bases). Germline values: CDR1 SGHRS, CDR2 YFSETQ. CDR3 size: 14 residues. V lost 2 bases and J 1 base, leaving 9 bases between the germline ends.

In DNA form, the CDR3 reads TGTGCCAGCAGCCCGCCGGGACAGGGAGACTATGGCTACACCTTC. Residues: CASSPPGQGDYGYTF. The V gene is TRBV21-1, the J gene TRBJ1-2; the table gives TRBD1 as D, unverified against the DNA. TRBV21-1 is a pseudogene locus. The CDR3 extends over 15 amino acids.

This sequence joins TRBV7-8 and TRBJ1-1; unclear D gene. Germline CDR1 reads SGHVS; CDR2 reads FQNEAQ. The V and J ends lost 6 bases and 0 bases respectively, with 8 bases between them. This CDR3 comprises 13 residues. CDR3 bases: TGTGCCAGCAGGGCAACCATGAACACTGAAGCTTTCTTT. It yields the protein CASRATMNTEAFF.

This clone was detected only once. The rearrangement links TRBV5-1 to TRBJ2-5; 7 bases are shared with TRBD1. Germline assignment: CDR1 SGHRS and CDR2 YFSETQ. V lost 4 bases and J lost 2; bases outside the gene matches: 20. This CDR3 is built from 19 residues. CDR3 region: CASSQVPPQSGTEQETQYF. CDR3 in DNA: TGCGCCAGCAGCCAAGTACCCCCGCAGTCCGGGACAGAACAAGAGACCCAGTACTTC.

The chain carries TRBV3-1 (or the pseudogene TRBV3-2) and TRBJ1-3; tentatively, D is TRBD1 (5 bases). Trimming shortened V by 1 base and J by 3 bases, and 13 bases separated the two germline ends. The CDR3 has 16 amino acids. Germline CDR1 is LGHDT and CDR2 is YNNKEL (reference sequence). CDR3 in amino acids: CASSQVGAGHGNTIYF. CDR3 DNA: TGTGCCAGCAGCCAAGTTGGTGCAGGACATGGAAACACCATATATTTT.

The sample holds one count of this clone. The CDR3 reads CASSSDSYEQYF. CDR3 in DNA: TGTGCCAGCAGTTCTGACAGCTACGAGCAGTACTTC. The chain links TRBV6-6 to TRBJ2-7; tentative D call: TRBD1 (5 bases). V lost 4 bases to trimming and J lost 3 bases, with 7 bases between them. Per the germline V gene, CDR1 is MNHNY and CDR2 is SVGAGI (reference sequence). CDR3 length equals 12 residues.

As regards this clone: One junction end disagrees with the germline gene, perhaps due to a read error. V usage is TRBV5-1 and J usage is TRBJ2-1; 8 nucleotides align to TRBD1. The CDR3 sequence is 14 residues long. Germline V gene data show CDR1 as SGHRS and CDR2 as YFSETQ. The CDR3 sequence: CASSSRQGPNQQFF. The CDR3 nucleotides read TGCGCCAGCAGCTCCCGACAGGGGCCCAATCAGCAGTTCTTC.

V is TRBV19 and J is TRBJ1-2; D is ambiguous. CDR3 length: 12 amino acids. Looked up from germline, CDR1 is LNHDA and CDR2 is SQIVND (reference sequence). Trimming removed 2 bases from V and 6 bases from J, with 7 bases in between. For the CDR3, the DNA is TGTGCCAGTAGTATACGGGGAAATGGCTACACCTTC. Protein: CASSIRGNGYTF.

On this clone itself: The germline gene is not matched at one end of the junction; a read error may be the cause. The genes are TRBV7-2 and TRBJ2-3, with 11 bases aligning to TRBD2. The CDR3 sequence is 15 residues long. From germline, CDR1 is SGHTA and CDR2 FQGNSA. This chain's CDR3 is CASSLAGGGVDTQYF. For the CDR3, the DNA is TGTGCCAGCAGCCTAGCGGGGGGAGGGGTCGATACGCAGTATTTT.

The chain joins TRBV18 to TRBJ2-5, with D unclear. The CDR3 contains 14 residues. The germline V gene has CDR1 KGHSH and CDR2 LQKENI. V shed 6 bases and J shed 1 base, with 12 bases lying between them. CDR3 coding DNA: TGTGCCAGCTCCCTAAAACAACGCCAAGAGACCCAGTACTTC. As protein: CASSLKQRQETQYF.

The V gene is TRBV25-1, the J gene TRBJ2-7, with D possibly being TRBD2 (6 bases). Trimming cost V 3 bases and J 4 bases, with 13 bases left between them. Per the germline V gene, CDR1 is MGHDK and CDR2 is SYGVNS. The CDR3 runs to 14 residues. CDR3 sequence (DNA): TGTGCCAGCAGTGATTGGGGCGGGGTTTACGAGCAGTACTTC. As protein: CASSDWGGVYEQYF.

This clone occurred once. This sequence joins TRBV4-3 and TRBJ1-6; 8 bases agree with TRBD1. Trimming took 2 bases from V and 6 from J; bases not matched to a gene: 3. Germline loops: CDR1 LGHNA, CDR2 YSLEER. The CDR3 contains 15 residues. The CDR3 bases are TGCGCCAGCAGCCAAATTGGACAGGGTAATTCACCCCTCCACTTT. Protein: CASSQIGQGNSPLHF.

A single count supports this clone. The chain is built from TRBV19 and TRBJ1-1; tentatively, D is TRBD1 (6 bases). V was shortened by 4 bases and J by 0 bases, with 12 bases between the two germline ends. The CDR3 has 15 amino acids. Germline CDR1 is LNHDA and CDR2 is SQIVND (reference sequence). CDR3 sequence: CASSNLAGVNTEAFF. The DNA for the CDR3 is TGTGCCAGTAGTAACTTGGCAGGGGTGAACACTGAAGCTTTCTTT.

This chain connects TRBV21-1 to TRBJ1-2; TRBD1, the table's D call, was not compared with the DNA. TRBV21-1 is shown as a pseudogene. The length of the CDR3 is 16 residues. CDR3 protein: CASSSGQTTGIYGYTF. The CDR3 DNA is TGTGCCAGCAGCAGTGGACAGACGACAGGGATCTATGGCTACACCTTC.

The J gene is TRBJ2-7, the V gene TRBV7-9, with 8 bases fitting TRBD1. V shed 6 bases and J 2 bases; nucleotides not matched to a gene: 9. Germline-derived CDR1 and CDR2 are SEHNR and FQNEAQ (reference sequence). CDR3 length: 15 amino acids. CDR3 region: CASRRQGIGAYEQYF. In nucleotides, the CDR3 is TGTGCCAGCAGACGACAGGGGATTGGTGCCTACGAGCAGTACTTC. The full variable domain, completed using reference TRBV7-9 and TRBJ2-7, is DTGVSQNPRHKITKRGQNVTFRCDPISEHNRLYWYRQTLGQGPEFLTYFQNEAQLEKSRLLSDRFSAERPKGSFSTLEIQRTEQGDSAMYLCASRRQGIGAYEQYFGPGTRLTVT.

This clone has a single count. V gene TRBV28 combines with J gene TRBJ1-5; D is uncertain. The germline V gene encodes CDR1 MDHEN and CDR2 SYDVKM. The CDR3 length is 11 residues. Deletions cut 5 bases from V and 5 bases from J, with 4 bases between. CDR3 residues: CASSGDQPQHF. DNA for the CDR3: TGTGCCAGCAGTGGGGATCAGCCCCAGCATTTT.

V usage is TRBV19 and J usage is TRBJ1-6; D not certain. The CDR3 runs 13 residues. V was pared by 7 bases and J by 6 bases, with 10 bases between. The V gene's germline CDR1 is LNHDA and CDR2 SQIVND (reference sequence). The CDR3 DNA is TGTGCCAGTAAAGGAGGCGGTAATTCACCCCTCCACTTT. As protein: CASKGGGNSPLHF.

This chain links TRBV18 with TRBJ1-1; 7 bases fit TRBD1. The CDR3 is 15 amino acids. Germline CDR1 is KGHSH and CDR2 is LQKENI. J lost 1 base, V lost 3 bases, and 5 bases had no gene match. CDR3 DNA: TGTGCCAGCTCACCGTTGACAGGGCAGAACACTGAAGCTTTCTTT. Protein: CASSPLTGQNTEAFF. The full variable domain, completed using reference TRBV18 and TRBJ1-1, is NAGVMQNPRHLVRRRGQEARLRCSPMKGHSHVYWYRQLPEEGLKFMVYLQKENIIDESGMPKERFSAEFPKEGPSILRIQQVVRGDSAAYFCASSPLTGQNTEAFFGQGTRLTVV.

The chain links TRBV15 to TRBJ1-5, with D tentatively TRBD1 (5 bases). Germline lookup yields CDR1 LNHNV and CDR2 YYDKDF (reference sequence). V lost 6 bases and J lost 6, with 18 bases in between. The CDR3 runs 15 residues. The CDR3 spells CATREGWGGSQPQHF. The CDR3 bases are TGTGCCACCAGAGAGGGTTGGGGGGGGAGTCAGCCCCAGCATTTT.

The gene calls are TRBV9 and TRBJ2-5, with D unresolved. CDR1 and CDR2 from the germline V gene are SGDLS and YYNGEE. This CDR3 contains 15 residues. The V end was cut by 0 bases, the J end by 2 bases, with 11 bases between. The CDR3 coding sequence is TGTGCCAGCAGCGTAGTCACGAGAGGACAAGAGACCCAGTACTTC. This gives the protein CASSVVTRGQETQYF.